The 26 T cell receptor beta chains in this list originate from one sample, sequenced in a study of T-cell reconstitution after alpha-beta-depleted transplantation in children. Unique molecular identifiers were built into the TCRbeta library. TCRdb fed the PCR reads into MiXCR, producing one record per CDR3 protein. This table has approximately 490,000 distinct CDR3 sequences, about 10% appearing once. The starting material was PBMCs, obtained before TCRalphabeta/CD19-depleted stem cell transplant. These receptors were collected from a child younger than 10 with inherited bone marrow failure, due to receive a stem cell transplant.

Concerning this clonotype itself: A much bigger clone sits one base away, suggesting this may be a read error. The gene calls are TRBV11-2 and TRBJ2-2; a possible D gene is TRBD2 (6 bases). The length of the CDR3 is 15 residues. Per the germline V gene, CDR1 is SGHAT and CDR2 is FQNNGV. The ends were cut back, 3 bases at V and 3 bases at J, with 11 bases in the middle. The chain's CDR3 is CASSFRLAYTGELFF. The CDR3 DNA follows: TGTGCCAGCAGCTTTCGCCTAGCGTACACCGGGGAGCTGTTTTTT.

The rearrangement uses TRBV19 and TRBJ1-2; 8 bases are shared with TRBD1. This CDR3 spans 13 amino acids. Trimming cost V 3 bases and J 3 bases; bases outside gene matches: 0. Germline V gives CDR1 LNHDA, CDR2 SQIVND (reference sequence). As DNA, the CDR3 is TGTGCCAGTAGTATGGGACAGGACTATGGCTACACCTTC. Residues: CASSMGQDYGYTF.

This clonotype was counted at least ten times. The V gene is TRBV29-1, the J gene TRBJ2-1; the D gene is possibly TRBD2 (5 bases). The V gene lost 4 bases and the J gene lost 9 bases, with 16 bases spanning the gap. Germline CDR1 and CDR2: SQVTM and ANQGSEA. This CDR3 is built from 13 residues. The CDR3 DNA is TGCAGCGTTGGGTTCGTAGCGAGAGGTGAGCAGTTCTTC. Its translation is CSVGFVARGEQFF.

As DNA, the CDR3 is TGTGCCAGCAGTTACTCGACCGTGGTTTTTGTCTACGAGCAGTACTTC. This gives the protein CASSYSTVVFVYEQYF. The gene calls are TRBV6-2 or TRBV6-3 and TRBJ2-7, with D unresolved. V was clipped by 0 bases and J by 3 bases, with 15 bases between them. Germline lookup yields CDR1 MNHEY and CDR2 SVGEGT. CDR3 size: 16 residues.

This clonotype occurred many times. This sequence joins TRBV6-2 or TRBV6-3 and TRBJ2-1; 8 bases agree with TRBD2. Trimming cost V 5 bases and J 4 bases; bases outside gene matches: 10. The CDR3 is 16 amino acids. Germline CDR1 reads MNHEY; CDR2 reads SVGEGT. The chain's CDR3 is CASSLGLVHTYNEQFF. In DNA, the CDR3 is TGTGCCAGCAGTCTGGGACTAGTCCACACGTACAATGAGCAGTTCTTC.

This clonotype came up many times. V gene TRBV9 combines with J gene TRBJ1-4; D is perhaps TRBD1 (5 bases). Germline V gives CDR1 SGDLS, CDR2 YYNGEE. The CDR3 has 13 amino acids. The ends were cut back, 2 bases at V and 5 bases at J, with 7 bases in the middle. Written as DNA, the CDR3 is TGTGCCAGCAGCGTCGGGGGGAATGAAAAACTGTTTTTT. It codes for CASSVGGNEKLFF. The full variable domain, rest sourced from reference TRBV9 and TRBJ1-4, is DSGVTQTPKHLITATGQRVTLRCSPRSGDLSVYWYQQSLDQGLQFLIQYYNGEERAKGNILERFSAQQFPDLHSELNLSSLELGDSALYFCASSVGGNEKLFFGSGTQLSVL.

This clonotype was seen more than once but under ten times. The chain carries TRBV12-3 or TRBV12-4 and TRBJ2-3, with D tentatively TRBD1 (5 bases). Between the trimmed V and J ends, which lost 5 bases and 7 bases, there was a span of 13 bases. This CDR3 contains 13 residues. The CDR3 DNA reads TGTGCCAGCAGTCCTCCTCAGGGCTATACGCAGTATTTT. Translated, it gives CASSPPQGYTQYF.

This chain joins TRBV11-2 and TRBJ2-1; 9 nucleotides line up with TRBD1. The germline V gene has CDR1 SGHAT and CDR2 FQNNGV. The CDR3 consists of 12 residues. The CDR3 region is CAGEDRGNEQFF. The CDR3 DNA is TGTGCAGGGGAGGACAGGGGCAATGAGCAGTTCTTC.

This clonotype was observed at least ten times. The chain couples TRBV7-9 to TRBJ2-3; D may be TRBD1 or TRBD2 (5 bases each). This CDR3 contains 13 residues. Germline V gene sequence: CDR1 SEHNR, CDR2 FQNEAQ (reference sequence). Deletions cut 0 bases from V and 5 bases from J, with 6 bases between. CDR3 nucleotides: TGTGCCAGCAGCTTAGCGGGGGTAGATACGCAGTATTTT. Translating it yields CASSLAGVDTQYF.

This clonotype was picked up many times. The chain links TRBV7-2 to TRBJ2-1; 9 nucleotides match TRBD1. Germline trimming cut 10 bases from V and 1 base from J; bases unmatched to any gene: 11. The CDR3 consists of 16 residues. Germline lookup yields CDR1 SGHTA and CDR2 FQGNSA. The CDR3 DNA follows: TGTGCCACCGATTTAGGCGGGACAGGGTCCTACAATGAGCAGTTCTTC. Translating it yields CATDLGGTGSYNEQFF.

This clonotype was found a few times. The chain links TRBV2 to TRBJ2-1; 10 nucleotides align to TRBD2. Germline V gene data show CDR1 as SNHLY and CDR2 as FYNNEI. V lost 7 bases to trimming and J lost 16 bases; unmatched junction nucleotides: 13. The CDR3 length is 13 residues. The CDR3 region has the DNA TGTGCCAGCAAAAAAGAGAGCGGGAGGGCCCACTTCTTC. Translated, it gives CASKKESGRAHFF. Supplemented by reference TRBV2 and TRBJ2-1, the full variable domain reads EPEVTQTPSHQVTQMGQEVILRCVPISNHLYFYWYRQILGQKVEFLVSFYNNEISEKSEIFDDQFSVERPDGSNFTLKIRSTKLEDSAMYFCASKKESGRAHFFGPGTRLTVL.

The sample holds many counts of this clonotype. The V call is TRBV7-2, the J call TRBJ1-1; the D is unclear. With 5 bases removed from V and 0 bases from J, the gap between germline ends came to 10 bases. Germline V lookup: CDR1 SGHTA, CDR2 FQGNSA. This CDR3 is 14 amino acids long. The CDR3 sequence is CASSPSGVNTEAFF. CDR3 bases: TGTGCCAGCAGCCCCTCTGGAGTGAACACTGAAGCTTTCTTT.

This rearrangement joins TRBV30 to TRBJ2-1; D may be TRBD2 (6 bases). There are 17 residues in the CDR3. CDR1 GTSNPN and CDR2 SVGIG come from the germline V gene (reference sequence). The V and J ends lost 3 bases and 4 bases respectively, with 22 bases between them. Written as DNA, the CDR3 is TGTGCCTGGAGCCCCAGACTGAGGAGCGGGCGATACAATGAGCAGTTCTTC. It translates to CAWSPRLRSGRYNEQFF. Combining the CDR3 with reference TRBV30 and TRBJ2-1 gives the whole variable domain SQTIHQWPATLVQPVGSPLSLECTVEGTSNPNLYWYRQAAGRGLQLLFYSVGIGQISSEVPQNLSASRPQDRQFILSSKKLLLSDSGFYLCAWSPRLRSGRYNEQFFGPGTRLTVL.

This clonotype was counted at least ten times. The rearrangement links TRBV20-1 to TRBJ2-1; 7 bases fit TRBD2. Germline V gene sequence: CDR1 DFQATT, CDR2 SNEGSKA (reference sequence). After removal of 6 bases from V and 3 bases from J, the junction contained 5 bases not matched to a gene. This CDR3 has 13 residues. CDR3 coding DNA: TGCAGTGCACGGCGGGAGAGCTACAATGAGCAGTTCTTC. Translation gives CSARRESYNEQFF.

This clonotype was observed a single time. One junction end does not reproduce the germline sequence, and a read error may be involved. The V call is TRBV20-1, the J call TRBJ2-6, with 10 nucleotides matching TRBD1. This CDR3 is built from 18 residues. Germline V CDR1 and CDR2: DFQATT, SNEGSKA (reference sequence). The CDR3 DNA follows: TGCTGTGCTAGAGGGACAGGGGTCTCAGGTGCCGGGGCCAACGTCCTGACTTTC. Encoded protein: CCARGTGVSGAGANVLTF.

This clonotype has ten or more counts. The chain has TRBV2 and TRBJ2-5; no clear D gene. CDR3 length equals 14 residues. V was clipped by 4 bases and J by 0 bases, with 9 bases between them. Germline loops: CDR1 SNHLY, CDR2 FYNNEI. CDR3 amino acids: CASSAASYQETQYF. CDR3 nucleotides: TGTGCCAGCAGTGCGGCCAGCTACCAAGAGACCCAGTACTTC.

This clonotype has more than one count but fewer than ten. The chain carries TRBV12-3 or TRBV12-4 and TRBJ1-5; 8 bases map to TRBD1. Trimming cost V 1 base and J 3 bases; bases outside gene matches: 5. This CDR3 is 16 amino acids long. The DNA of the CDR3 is TGTGCCAGCAGTTTAGGGGCAGGGGGCGTCAATCAGCCCCAGCATTTT. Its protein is CASSLGAGGVNQPQHF.

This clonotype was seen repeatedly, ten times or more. The CDR3 spells CASSQDPSNNSPLHF. The CDR3 DNA reads TGCGCCAGCAGCCAAGACCCCTCTAATAATTCACCCCTCCACTTT. The V and J genes are TRBV4-1 and TRBJ1-6; D is undetermined. Trimming cost V 0 bases and J 5 bases, with 8 bases left between them. CDR3 length: 15 amino acids. Germline V gene lookup returns CDR1 MGHRA and CDR2 YSYEKL.

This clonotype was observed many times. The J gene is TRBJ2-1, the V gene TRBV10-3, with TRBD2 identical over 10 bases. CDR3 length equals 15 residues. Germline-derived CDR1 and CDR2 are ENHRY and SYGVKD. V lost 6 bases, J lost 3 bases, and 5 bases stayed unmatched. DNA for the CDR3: TGTGCCATCAGGCGGACTAGCGGAGACTACAATGAGCAGTTCTTC. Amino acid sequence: CAIRRTSGDYNEQFF.

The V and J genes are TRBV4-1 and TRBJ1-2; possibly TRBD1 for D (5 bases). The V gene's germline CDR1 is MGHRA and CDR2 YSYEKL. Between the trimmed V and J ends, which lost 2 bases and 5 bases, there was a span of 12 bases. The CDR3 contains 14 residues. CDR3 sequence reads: CASSQSGALYGYTF. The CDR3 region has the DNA TGCGCCAGCAGCCAAAGCGGGGCTTTATATGGCTACACCTTC.

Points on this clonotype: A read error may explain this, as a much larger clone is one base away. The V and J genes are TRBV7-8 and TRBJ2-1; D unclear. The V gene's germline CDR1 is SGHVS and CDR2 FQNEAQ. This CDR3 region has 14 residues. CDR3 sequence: CASNPQYSYNDQFF. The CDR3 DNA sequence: TGTGCCAGCAACCCCCAGTACTCCTACAATGACCAGTTCTTC.

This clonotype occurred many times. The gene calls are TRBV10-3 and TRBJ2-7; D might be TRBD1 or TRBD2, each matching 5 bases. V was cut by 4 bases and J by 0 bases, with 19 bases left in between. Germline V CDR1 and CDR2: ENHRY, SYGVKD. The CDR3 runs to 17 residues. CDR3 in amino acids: CAISVATADGGSYEQYF. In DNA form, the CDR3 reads TGTGCCATCAGTGTGGCGACTGCCGATGGGGGCTCCTACGAGCAGTACTTC.

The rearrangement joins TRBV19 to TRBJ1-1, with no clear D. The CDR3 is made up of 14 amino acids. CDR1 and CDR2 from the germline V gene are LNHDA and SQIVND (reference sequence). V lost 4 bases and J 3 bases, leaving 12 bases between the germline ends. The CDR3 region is CASSRGVGYTEAFF. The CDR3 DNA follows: TGTGCCAGTAGTAGAGGCGTCGGGTACACTGAAGCTTTCTTT.

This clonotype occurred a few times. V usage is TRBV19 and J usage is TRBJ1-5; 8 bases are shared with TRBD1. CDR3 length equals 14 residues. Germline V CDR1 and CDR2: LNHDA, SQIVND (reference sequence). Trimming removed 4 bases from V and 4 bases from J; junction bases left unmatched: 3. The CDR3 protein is CASSTDRENQPQHF. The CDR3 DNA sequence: TGTGCCAGTAGTACGGACAGGGAAAATCAGCCCCAGCATTTT.

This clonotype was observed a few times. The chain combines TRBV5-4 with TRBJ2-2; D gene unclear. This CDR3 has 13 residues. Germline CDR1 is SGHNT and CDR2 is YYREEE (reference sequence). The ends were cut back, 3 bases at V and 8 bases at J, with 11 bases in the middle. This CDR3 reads CASSSPIEGELFF. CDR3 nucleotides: TGTGCCAGCAGCTCCCCTATCGAAGGGGAGCTGTTTTTT.

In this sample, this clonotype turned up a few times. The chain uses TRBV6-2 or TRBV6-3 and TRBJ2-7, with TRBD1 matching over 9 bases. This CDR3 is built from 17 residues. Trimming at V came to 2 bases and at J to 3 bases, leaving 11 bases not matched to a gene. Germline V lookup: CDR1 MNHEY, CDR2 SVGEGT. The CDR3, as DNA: TGTGCCAGCAGTTACCCGACTGGGACAGGGCATTACTACGAGCAGTACTTC. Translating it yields CASSYPTGTGHYYEQYF.